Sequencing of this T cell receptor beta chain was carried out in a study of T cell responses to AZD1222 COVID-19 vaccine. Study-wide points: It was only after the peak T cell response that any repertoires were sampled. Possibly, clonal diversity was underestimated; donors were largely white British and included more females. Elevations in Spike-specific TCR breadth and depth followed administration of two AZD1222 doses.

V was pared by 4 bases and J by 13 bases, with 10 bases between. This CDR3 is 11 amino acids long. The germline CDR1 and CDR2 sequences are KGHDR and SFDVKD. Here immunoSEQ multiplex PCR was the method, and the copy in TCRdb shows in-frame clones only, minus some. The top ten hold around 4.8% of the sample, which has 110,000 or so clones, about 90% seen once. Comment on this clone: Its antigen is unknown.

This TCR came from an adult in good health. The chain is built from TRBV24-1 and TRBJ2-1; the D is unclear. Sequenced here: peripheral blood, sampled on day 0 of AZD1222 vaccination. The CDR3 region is CATSDPARQFF. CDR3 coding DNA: TGTGCCACCAGTGACCCAGCTAGACAGTTCTTC.